One and the same sample provided the 28 T cell receptor beta chains below, sequenced in a study of T cell responses to AZD1222 COVID-19 vaccine. The method was immunoSEQ multiplex PCR; TCRdb's version includes in-frame clones alone and lacks a portion of them. This table holds 170,000 or so clones, roughly nine tenths found once. Source: peripheral blood, taken on day 0 of AZD1222 vaccination. The receptors here all came from an adult in good health.

The rearrangement links TRBV3-1 (or the pseudogene TRBV3-2) to TRBJ1-2, with 7 bases that match TRBD1. Germline CDR1 is LGHDT and CDR2 is YNNKEL (reference sequence). V shed 0 bases, J shed 6 bases, and the junction held 7 bases outside the gene matches. The CDR3 sequence is 15 residues long. The CDR3 coding sequence is TGTGCCAGCAGCCAAGATAGTACAGGGGCTGATGGCTACACCTTC. Protein sequence: CASSQDSTGADGYTF.

The rearrangement links TRBV7-3 to TRBJ2-7, with TRBD1 as a possible D gene (6 bases). The germline V gene encodes CDR1 SGHTA and CDR2 FQGTGA. Trimming removed 3 bases from V and 4 bases from J, with 16 bases in between. There are 15 residues in the CDR3. In nucleotides, the CDR3 is TGTGCCAGCAGCTTGAACGGACAGCAACCGTACGAGCAGTACTTC. Protein sequence: CASSLNGQQPYEQYF.

The chain joins TRBV29-1 to TRBJ1-2; 7 nucleotides align to TRBD1. The length of the CDR3 is 13 residues. V trimming: 5 bases; J trimming: 4 bases; junction bases outside the gene matches: 7. Germline V CDR1 and CDR2: SQVTM, ANQGSEA. The CDR3 DNA reads as TGCAGCGTTAGAACAGGGGAAGGCTATGGCTACACCTTC. Protein: CSVRTGEGYGYTF.

The V call is TRBV5-4, the J call TRBJ2-3; maybe TRBD2 (5 bases). The germline CDR1 and CDR2 sequences are SGHNT and YYREEE (reference sequence). The V gene lost 5 bases and the J gene lost 2 bases, with 18 bases spanning the gap. CDR3 size: 16 residues. CDR3 sequence reads: CASSLKDLPTTDTQYF. The CDR3 bases are TGTGCCAGCAGTCTCAAGGACTTACCCACCACAGATACGCAGTATTTT.

This rearrangement joins TRBV5-5 to TRBJ1-1; the match to TRBD1 covers 8 bases. Trimming cost V 4 bases and J 1 base; bases outside gene matches: 6. There are 15 residues in the CDR3. Per germline, CDR1 SGHKS and CDR2 YYEKEE (reference sequence). The CDR3: CASSLGDRTNTEAFF. The CDR3 region has the DNA TGTGCCAGCAGCCTCGGGGACAGGACGAACACTGAAGCTTTCTTT. Looking up the rest from reference TRBV5-5 and TRBJ1-1 gives the full variable domain: DAGVTQSPTHLIKTRGQQVTLRCSPISGHKSVSWYQQVLGQGPQFIFQYYEKEERGRGNFPDRFSARQFPNYSSELNVNALLLGDSALYLCASSLGDRTNTEAFFGQGTRLTVV.

The chain joins TRBV30 to TRBJ1-1; D is possibly TRBD1 (5 bases). Germline V gene data show CDR1 as GTSNPN and CDR2 as SVGIG (reference sequence). The CDR3 length is 17 residues. V lost 0 bases and J lost 0, with 17 bases in between. The CDR3 loop is CAWSVGVMRGLNTEAFF. The CDR3 nucleotides read TGTGCCTGGAGTGTAGGAGTAATGAGGGGCCTGAACACTGAAGCTTTCTTT.

J is TRBJ2-7 and V is TRBV19; D is possibly TRBD1 (5 bases). Per the germline V gene, CDR1 is LNHDA and CDR2 is SQIVND (reference sequence). V dropped 3 bases and J dropped 6 bases, with 12 bases sitting between them. This CDR3 comprises 13 residues. The CDR3 DNA reads as TGTGCCAGTAGTATTATAGGGGCAGGCGAGCAGTACTTC. Amino acid sequence: CASSIIGAGEQYF.

This chain's CDR3 is CASSSHPTQGLGYGYTF. The CDR3 coding sequence is TGTGCCAGCAGCTCCCATCCCACTCAGGGGCTGGGCTATGGCTACACCTTC. The chain has TRBV7-8 and TRBJ1-2; a weak D match, TRBD1 (6 bases). The germline V gene encodes CDR1 SGHVS and CDR2 FQNEAQ. V dropped 4 bases and J dropped 4 bases, with 22 bases sitting between them. The CDR3 spans 17 residues.

The chain employs TRBV7-3 and TRBJ2-1; D unresolved. V lost 6 bases and J 4 bases, leaving 16 bases between the germline ends. The CDR3 runs to 15 residues. Germline V gives CDR1 SGHTA, CDR2 FQGTGA. CDR3 bases: TGTGCCAGCAGTATTCAACAGACTTCATACAATGAGCAGTTCTTC. This encodes CASSIQQTSYNEQFF.

The chain combines TRBV5-1 with TRBJ2-3; 10 bases fit TRBD1. V shed 9 bases, J shed 2 bases, and the junction held 12 bases outside the gene matches. CDR1 and CDR2 from the germline V gene are SGHRS and YFSETQ. The CDR3 loop spans 16 amino acids. The chain's CDR3 is CATTKLGQGTTDTQYF. In nucleotides, the CDR3 is TGCGCCACCACTAAATTGGGACAGGGGACCACAGATACGCAGTATTTT.

The rearrangement links TRBV30 to TRBJ2-1, with D hard to call. Germline lookup yields CDR1 GTSNPN and CDR2 SVGIG (reference sequence). The CDR3 loop spans 11 amino acids. V was shortened by 0 bases and J by 13 bases, with 10 bases between the two germline ends. The CDR3 coding sequence is TGTGCCTGGAGTGTACTTGGACCTCAGTTCTTC. Translation: CAWSVLGPQFF.

The rearrangement uses TRBV7-2 and TRBJ1-3; D not resolved. The V and J ends lost 1 base and 2 bases respectively, with 12 bases between them. Germline V gives CDR1 SGHTA, CDR2 FQGNSA. The CDR3 covers 16 residues. This CDR3 reads CASSLVSSATGNTIYF. The CDR3 DNA follows: TGTGCCAGCAGCTTAGTCTCGTCAGCGACTGGAAACACCATATATTTT.

The chain carries TRBV15 and TRBJ2-7; 7 bases align to TRBD1. Germline V gene lookup returns CDR1 LNHNV and CDR2 YYDKDF (reference sequence). V shed 3 bases and J 9 bases; nucleotides not matched to a gene: 2. There are 11 residues in the CDR3. The CDR3 region is CATSSRDRQYF. In DNA, the CDR3 is TGTGCCACCAGCAGTCGGGACAGGCAGTACTTC.

The chain combines TRBV11-1 with TRBJ2-2; unclear D gene. This CDR3 has 13 residues. Trimming removed 5 bases at V and 4 bases at J, with 8 bases between. Germline V gene data show CDR1 as SGHAT and CDR2 as FQDESV (reference sequence). The CDR3 DNA reads TGTGCCAGCAGCCTAACCTTCACCGGGGAGCTGTTTTTT. Amino acids: CASSLTFTGELFF. Combining the CDR3 with reference TRBV11-1 and TRBJ2-2 gives the whole variable domain EAEVAQSPRYKITEKSQAVAFWCDPISGHATLYWYRQILGQGPELLVQFQDESVVDDSQLPKDRFSAERLKGVDSTLKIQPAELGDSAMYLCASSLTFTGELFFGEGSRLTVL.

The chain links TRBV5-3 to TRBJ2-3; D ambiguous. TRBV5-3 is labeled an ORF, and its function is uncertain. The V end lost 4 bases, the J end lost 6 bases, and 12 bases lay between the germline ends. The CDR3 is 13 residues long. Here the CDR3 reads CARSLRFNDTQYF. The CDR3 DNA is TGTGCCAGAAGCCTAAGATTCAACGATACGCAGTATTTT.

With regard to this clone: Distinct nucleotide sequences in the sample also encode this CDR3. This chain uses TRBV6-5 with TRBJ1-1; D unresolved. The ends were cut back, 0 bases at V and 7 bases at J, with 9 bases in the middle. The CDR3 is made up of 13 amino acids. CDR1 and CDR2 (germline): MNHEY, SVGAGI. CDR3 sequence reads: CASSYSTGLEAFF. Here the CDR3 DNA reads TGTGCCAGCAGTTACTCGACTGGCCTTGAAGCTTTCTTT.

This clone was seen repeatedly, ten times or more. The chain is built from TRBV5-8 and TRBJ2-5, with TRBD2 matching 11 bases. CDR1 and CDR2 (germline): SGHTS, YDEGEE. The junction had 5 bases not matched to a gene; V was cut back by 0 bases and J by 1 base. The CDR3 extends over 17 amino acids. The CDR3 DNA reads as TGTGCCAGCAGCTTGGGCCGACTAGCGGGGTTCCAAGAGACCCAGTACTTC. As protein: CASSLGRLAGFQETQYF.

The rearrangement uses TRBV19 and TRBJ1-1; D unresolved. Trimming shortened V by 3 bases and J by 1 base, and 12 bases separated the two germline ends. Germline CDR1 reads LNHDA; CDR2 reads SQIVND (reference sequence). The CDR3 is 15 residues long. Here the CDR3 reads CASSIGSRGNTEAFF. In DNA form, the CDR3 reads TGTGCCAGTAGTATCGGTTCAAGAGGGAACACTGAAGCTTTCTTT.

The rearrangement joins TRBV9 to TRBJ1-2; weak D call: TRBD1 (6 bases). The V gene's germline CDR1 is SGDLS and CDR2 YYNGEE. The CDR3 length is 13 residues. Trimming stripped 6 bases from V and 4 bases from J, with 13 bases between. The CDR3 DNA reads as TGTGCCAGCAACACAGGGACTTTCTATGGCTACACCTTC. Amino acid sequence: CASNTGTFYGYTF.

The chain uses TRBV7-8 and TRBJ2-7; TRBD1 agrees at 7 bases. Trimming at V came to 1 base and at J to 2 bases, leaving 5 bases not matched to a gene. Germline V lookup: CDR1 SGHVS, CDR2 FQNEAQ. The CDR3 is made up of 15 amino acids. DNA of the CDR3: TGTGCCAGCAGCTTAGGGGGACAGTCTGCCTACGAGCAGTACTTC. It codes for CASSLGGQSAYEQYF.

The CDR3 DNA reads TGTGCCAGCAGCTTAAGGGGCTCGTTTTCCACAGATACGCAGTATTTT. Amino acid sequence: CASSLRGSFSTDTQYF. The chain uses TRBV7-3 and TRBJ2-3, with D tentatively TRBD1 (5 bases). V shed 1 base and J shed 2 bases, with 13 bases lying between them. The CDR3 covers 16 residues. Germline-derived CDR1 and CDR2 are SGHTA and FQGTGA.

The table lists this clone with a few counts. The rearrangement uses TRBV27 and TRBJ2-5; D perhaps matches TRBD2 (7 bases). Germline V lookup: CDR1 MNHEY, CDR2 SMNVEV (reference sequence). V lost 0 bases and J 4 bases, leaving 12 bases between the germline ends. The CDR3 has 15 amino acids. CDR3 loop: CASSLSWGGRETQYF. The DNA of the CDR3 is TGTGCCAGCAGTTTATCGTGGGGGGGGCGAGAGACCCAGTACTTC.

The chain carries TRBV7-9 and TRBJ1-2; a possible D gene is TRBD1 (6 bases). CDR3 size: 15 residues. Germline loops: CDR1 SEHNR, CDR2 FQNEAQ (reference sequence). V was cut by 4 bases and J by 3 bases, with 15 bases left in between. In nucleotides, the CDR3 is TGTGCCAGCAGCTCCCCACCGACAGGAGACTATGGCTACACCTTC. The encoded protein is CASSSPPTGDYGYTF.

This rearrangement joins TRBV18 to TRBJ1-2, with D hard to call. The CDR3 runs to 12 residues. Trimming took off 6 bases at V and 4 bases at J, with 9 bases between the two ends. Germline V gene data show CDR1 as KGHSH and CDR2 as LQKENI. CDR3 nucleotides: TGTGCCAGCTCGGGAGCTGGCTATGGCTACACCTTC. The encoded protein is CASSGAGYGYTF.

The J gene is TRBJ2-2, the V gene TRBV5-1; a weak D match, TRBD1 (6 bases). Germline V lookup: CDR1 SGHRS, CDR2 YFSETQ. With 4 bases removed from V and 5 bases from J, the gap between germline ends came to 18 bases. This CDR3 region has 16 residues. The CDR3 sequence is CASSPFGAGETGELFF. As DNA, the CDR3 is TGCGCCAGCAGCCCGTTTGGGGCAGGGGAGACCGGGGAGCTGTTTTTT.

The chain is built from TRBV2 and TRBJ1-2, with a weak D call TRBD1 (6 bases). Germline V gene lookup returns CDR1 SNHLY and CDR2 FYNNEI. The CDR3 totals 15 residues. The germline V and J ends were trimmed by 1 base and 4 bases, with 13 bases remaining between them. The CDR3 DNA is TGTGCCAGCAGTGAAGGGCAACAGGGCCTCTATGGCTACACCTTC. Translating it yields CASSEGQQGLYGYTF.

This chain joins TRBV12-3 or TRBV12-4 and TRBJ1-1; D call uncertain. Trimming left V 5 bases short and J 13 bases short, with 20 bases between. This CDR3 region has 13 residues. CDR3 in amino acids: CASSGEHETFDFF. CDR3 nucleotides: TGTGCCAGCAGTGGAGAGCACGAGACGTTCGATTTCTTT.

The chain is built from TRBV4-3 and TRBJ1-2; 10 bases agree with TRBD1. Losses at the gene ends were 2 bases for V and 6 bases for J; bases not matched to a gene: 6. Per germline, CDR1 LGHNA and CDR2 YSLEER. The CDR3 extends over 15 amino acids. In nucleotides, the CDR3 is TGCGCCAGCAGCCAACCGGGACAGGGGTTCAATGGCTACACCTTC. Residues: CASSQPGQGFNGYTF.